This TCR beta chain was captured by sequencing in a study of blood T cell repertoires in COVID-19. Measured with immunoSEQ multiplex PCR; TCRdb has only the in-frame clones, and not every one. The table records over 120,000 clones, roughly 81% of them present only once. The V and J ends lost 9 bases and 2 bases, in that order; junction bases with no gene match: 7. Looked up from germline, CDR1 is SGHRS and CDR2 is YFSETQ. The CDR3 is 14 residues long. The sequencing input was peripheral blood. V gene TRBV5-1 combines with J gene TRBJ2-2, with 7 bases lining up with TRBD2. This clonotype was obtained from a woman between 50 and 59 years old with active or convalescent COVID-19. CDR3 coding DNA: TGCGCCACAAAGCGGGACGATAACACCGGGGAGCTGTTTTTT. This translates into CATKRDDNTGELFF.